The next 20 T cell receptor beta chains were all read from a single sample in a study of shared clonotypes between healthy human individuals. TCRdb's copy holds only in-frame clones and misses some; the assay was immunoSEQ multiplex PCR. Counted here are about 510,000 clones, approximately 79% occurring once; the ten biggest clones make up roughly an eighth. The sample comprised PBMCs. These TCRs come from a woman aged 40-49 years in good health. Some clones in this sample may be carry-over from other donors' samples.

V and J are TRBV7-8 and TRBJ1-3; D is unresolved. This CDR3 has 14 amino acids. Trimming shortened V by 1 base and J by 6 bases, and 10 bases separated the two germline ends. CDR1 and CDR2 (germline): SGHVS, FQNEAQ. The CDR3 here is CASSLVGRPNTIYF. CDR3 coding DNA: TGTGCCAGCAGCTTAGTCGGGAGACCAAACACCATATATTTT.

The CDR3 spells CASSYGSGNYNEQFF. The CDR3 bases are TGTGCCAGCAGTTACGGTAGCGGGAACTACAATGAGCAGTTCTTC. V usage is TRBV6-5 and J usage is TRBJ2-1; 8 positions agree with TRBD2. V lost 2 bases and J lost 3; bases outside the gene matches: 3. Germline CDR1 is MNHEY and CDR2 is SVGAGI. The CDR3 length is 15 residues.

CDR3 in DNA: TGTGCCAGCAGCAACGACAGGGTAAATGAAAAACTGTTTTTT. This translates into CASSNDRVNEKLFF. The chain recombines TRBV5-5 with TRBJ1-4; TRBD1 aligns across 7 bases. Germline V gives CDR1 SGHKS, CDR2 YYEKEE (reference sequence). After removal of 4 bases from V and 5 bases from J, the junction contained 5 bases not matched to a gene. There are 14 residues in the CDR3.

CDR3 sequence (DNA): TGTGCCAGCAGTTTATTCACGGGAGGGAAAGAGACCCAGTACTTC. Translating gives CASSLFTGGKETQYF. This chain uses TRBV27 with TRBJ2-5; 8 bases are a match to TRBD2. V shed 1 base and J 3 bases; nucleotides not matched to a gene: 4. The germline V gene encodes CDR1 MNHEY and CDR2 SMNVEV (reference sequence). The CDR3 runs 15 residues.

The J gene is TRBJ2-7, the V gene TRBV13, with a tentative D call TRBD1 (6 bases). The CDR3 totals 16 residues. Trimming took off 4 bases at V and 4 bases at J, with 20 bases between the two ends. Germline V gives CDR1 PRHDT, CDR2 FYEKMQ (reference sequence). The CDR3, as DNA: TGTGCCAGCAGCTCCCGGGAAGTAACAGGGTCTTACGAGCAGTACTTC. Protein: CASSSREVTGSYEQYF. The whole variable domain, remainder taken from reference TRBV13 and TRBJ2-7, is AAGVIQSPRHLIKEKRETATLKCYPIPRHDTVYWYQQGPGQDPQFLISFYEKMQSDKGSIPDRFSAQQFSDYHSELNMSSLELGDSALYFCASSSREVTGSYEQYFGPGTRLTVT.

CDR3 amino acids: CASSSHRLAGGQDNEQFF. The CDR3 DNA sequence: TGTGCCAGCAGCTCTCACCGACTAGCGGGAGGGCAGGACAATGAGCAGTTCTTC. The genes are TRBV21-1 and TRBJ2-1; the tabulated D call, TRBD2, remains unverified against the DNA. TRBV21-1 is listed as a pseudogene. The CDR3 consists of 18 residues.

With regard to this clone: A read error may account for a junction end that differs from germline. The CDR3 here is CASSPGLDNEQFF. CDR3 DNA sequence: TGTGCTAGCAGCCCGGGACTAGATAATGAGCAGTTCTTC. V is TRBV7-7 and J is TRBJ2-1; 8 bases match TRBD2. The CDR3 extends over 13 amino acids. The germline V gene has CDR1 SSHAT and CDR2 FNYEAQ (reference sequence).

The V call is TRBV5-4, the J call TRBJ1-2; tentative D call: TRBD1 (5 bases). Per the germline V gene, CDR1 is SGHNT and CDR2 is YYREEE (reference sequence). The CDR3 is 16 amino acids. V lost 1 base, J lost 2 bases, and 15 bases lay in between. CDR3 nucleotide sequence: TGTGCCAGCAGCTTGTTCGGGACGGCCTTAAACTATGGCTACACCTTC. Translated: CASSLFGTALNYGYTF.

The V and J genes are TRBV6-5 and TRBJ1-1, with no clear D. Germline lookup yields CDR1 MNHEY and CDR2 SVGAGI. V lost 5 bases, J lost 1 base, and 14 bases lay in between. The CDR3 is made up of 15 amino acids. CDR3 protein: CASSPLLYKNTEAFF. CDR3 nucleotides: TGTGCCAGCAGTCCCTTATTATACAAGAACACTGAAGCTTTCTTT.

The chain recombines TRBV11-2 with TRBJ2-1; TRBD2 aligns across 7 bases. Per the germline V gene, CDR1 is SGHAT and CDR2 is FQNNGV. The CDR3 loop spans 15 amino acids. V dropped 4 bases and J dropped 5; count of bases not matched to a gene: 8. CDR3 nucleotides: TGTGCCAGCAGCTCCGGGACTACCTTTAACAATGAGCAGTTCTTC. It is translated as CASSSGTTFNNEQFF.

This clone was seen a few times. The chain is built from TRBV2 and TRBJ1-2; 8 positions match TRBD1. The CDR3 is 12 residues long. Looked up from germline, CDR1 is SNHLY and CDR2 is FYNNEI. With 4 bases clipped from V and 6 bases from J, the junction kept 1 base outside the gene matches. The CDR3 DNA is TGTGCCAGCAGTGGGACAGGGAATGGCTACACCTTC. Residues: CASSGTGNGYTF.

This clone has ten or more counts. The chain has TRBV10-3 and TRBJ1-2; D may be TRBD1 (5 bases). Germline CDR1 reads ENHRY; CDR2 reads SYGVKD. This CDR3 has 12 amino acids. V lost 8 bases to trimming and J lost 8 bases, with 15 bases between them. The DNA for the CDR3 is TGTGCCATCGGGGCGGTTGGAGGAGGCTACACCTTC. Translation: CAIGAVGGGYTF.

The chain links TRBV11-2 to TRBJ2-7, with a tentative D call TRBD1 (5 bases). The CDR3 has 14 residues. Germline CDR1 SGHAT, CDR2 FQNNGV. The ends were cut back, 0 bases at V and 4 bases at J, with 10 bases in the middle. CDR3 region: CASSLDRVRYEQYF. The DNA of the CDR3 is TGTGCCAGCAGCTTAGACAGGGTGCGTTACGAGCAGTACTTC.

The chain is built from TRBV7-8 and TRBJ2-1; the match to TRBD2 covers 9 bases. V gave up 1 base and J gave up 6 bases; unmatched junction bases: 4. CDR3 length: 15 residues. Germline CDR1 and CDR2: SGHVS and FQNEAQ. The CDR3 sequence is CASSLGLAGRNEQFF. CDR3 coding DNA: TGTGCCAGCAGCTTAGGTCTAGCGGGACGCAATGAGCAGTTCTTC.

The V call is TRBV7-9, the J call TRBJ1-6; TRBD1 might be the D (5 bases). Germline V gene sequence: CDR1 SEHNR, CDR2 FQNEAQ (reference sequence). The CDR3 loop spans 14 amino acids. V was trimmed by 1 base and J by 10 bases, leaving 11 bases between them. CDR3 residues: CASSLGGLGSPLHF. The CDR3 DNA follows: TGTGCCAGCAGCTTAGGGGGGTTAGGCTCACCCCTCCACTTT. Combining the CDR3 with reference TRBV7-9 and TRBJ1-6 gives the whole variable domain DTGVSQNPRHKITKRGQNVTFRCDPISEHNRLYWYRQTLGQGPEFLTYFQNEAQLEKSRLLSDRFSAERPKGSFSTLEIQRTEQGDSAMYLCASSLGGLGSPLHFGNGTRLTVT.

The genes are TRBV11-2 and TRBJ2-7; 10 bases match TRBD1. Unmatched junction bases numbered 7, after V lost 1 base and J lost 7 bases. Germline V lookup: CDR1 SGHAT, CDR2 FQNNGV. CDR3 length: 15 residues. CDR3 DNA: TGTGCCAGCAGCTTAGGGACAGGGGGATCTTTTGAGCAGTACTTC. Translating gives CASSLGTGGSFEQYF.

The chain carries TRBV4-2 and TRBJ2-3, with D unclear. V lost 5 bases and J lost 3, with 9 bases in between. Germline CDR1 LGHNA, CDR2 YNFKEQ. This CDR3 is built from 13 residues. Here the CDR3 reads CASSLDSTDTQYF. In DNA form, the CDR3 reads TGTGCCAGCAGCTTAGATTCTACAGATACGCAGTATTTT.

The V call is TRBV6-1, the J call TRBJ2-7; TRBD2 matches at 11 bases. The germline V gene encodes CDR1 MNHNS and CDR2 SASEGT. J was trimmed by 7 bases and V by 4 bases; bases with no gene match: 9. There are 15 residues in the CDR3. The CDR3 loop reads CASSGSLAGAREQYF. CDR3 bases: TGTGCCAGCAGTGGATCACTAGCGGGAGCCCGAGAGCAGTACTTC.

This clone was counted a single time. This chain connects TRBV9 to TRBJ1-2; D is unresolved. There are 14 residues in the CDR3. Germline V CDR1 and CDR2: SGDLS, YYNGEE. Trimming removed 5 bases from V and 2 bases from J, with 13 bases in between. This chain's CDR3 is CASSPGLTNYGYTF. CDR3 DNA sequence: TGTGCCAGCAGTCCGGGCCTCACAAACTATGGCTACACCTTC.

This clone was observed a single time. A read error may be the cause here, since a much bigger clone is one base away. The rearrangement links TRBV6-6 to TRBJ2-7; 7 positions agree with TRBD1. V shed 6 bases and J 3 bases; nucleotides not matched to a gene: 5. Germline lookup yields CDR1 MNHNY and CDR2 SVGAGI (reference sequence). This CDR3 comprises 13 residues. The CDR3 reads CASSLDRDYEQYF. The CDR3 nucleotides are TGTGCCAGCAGCCTAGACAGGGACTACGAGCAGTACTTC.